The TCR beta chain under discussion was sequenced for a study of cytomegalovirus exposure and HLA in healthy donors. Germline CDR1 MDHEN, CDR2 SYDVKM. This CDR3 contains 14 residues. V lost 5 bases and J 8 bases, leaving 19 bases between the germline ends. Study results and caveats: Segments of the TCR beta V type were, in most cases, productive about 87% or about 30% of the time in an earlier analysis.

PCR primers comprised 60 Vbeta and 13 Jbeta primers. Libraries were prepared by immunoSEQ multiplex PCR; TCRdb keeps only in-frame clonotypes and omits some of them. The table has around 160,000 clones, 73% seen once; the top ten hold 1.6%. As regards this clone: Its antigen is undetermined.

This sequence originates from a woman aged 18-29 years in good health and CMV-seronegative. The sample was PBMCs. This chain joins TRBV28 and TRBJ2-7; D remains unclear. The CDR3 is CASSGRVPVPQQYF. As DNA, the CDR3 is TGTGCCAGCAGTGGCCGGGTCCCAGTCCCCCAGCAGTACTTC.